These T cell receptor beta chains were read from a single sample in a study of cytomegalovirus exposure and HLA in healthy donors. Produced via immunoSEQ multiplex PCR; TCRdb's table is partial and in-frame only. This table lists 150,000 to 200,000 clones. The material sequenced was PBMCs. These TCRs come from a woman aged 55-75 years in good health and CMV-seronegative. CDR3s include the opening cysteine and the closing phenylalanine or tryptophan.

v_gene,CDR3aa
TRBV7-2,CASSLRGGEQPQHF
TRBV2,CASRPSGGDQETQYF
TRBV4-2,CASSTRGQNTGELFF
TRBV10-3,CAISETGEDTEAFF
TRBV9,CASSPPLRRDEQFF
TRBV7-2,CASSLDPGDGNTIYF
TRBV9,CASSRQGLMNTEAFF
TRBV7-2,CASVPLANPGELFF
TRBV4-3,CASSRMDRDTEAFF
TRBV21-1,CASSKGTPQNTEAFF
TRBV4-1,CASSQVLVRGNTIYF
TRBV27,CASRGGGTYEQYF
TRBV9,CASSVVRASLNEQFF
TRBV7-9,CASSLEGVRGNYGYTF
TRBV6-5,CASKGTSSGREQFF
TRBV19,CASSTTGDSGNTIYF
TRBV9,CASSSSRLGAWTGELFF
TRBV6-5,CASSSGGANVLTF
TRBV5-1,CASSWDTNYGYTF
TRBV30,CAWSGGRKNTEAFF
TRBV27,CASSPDFSVDGYTF